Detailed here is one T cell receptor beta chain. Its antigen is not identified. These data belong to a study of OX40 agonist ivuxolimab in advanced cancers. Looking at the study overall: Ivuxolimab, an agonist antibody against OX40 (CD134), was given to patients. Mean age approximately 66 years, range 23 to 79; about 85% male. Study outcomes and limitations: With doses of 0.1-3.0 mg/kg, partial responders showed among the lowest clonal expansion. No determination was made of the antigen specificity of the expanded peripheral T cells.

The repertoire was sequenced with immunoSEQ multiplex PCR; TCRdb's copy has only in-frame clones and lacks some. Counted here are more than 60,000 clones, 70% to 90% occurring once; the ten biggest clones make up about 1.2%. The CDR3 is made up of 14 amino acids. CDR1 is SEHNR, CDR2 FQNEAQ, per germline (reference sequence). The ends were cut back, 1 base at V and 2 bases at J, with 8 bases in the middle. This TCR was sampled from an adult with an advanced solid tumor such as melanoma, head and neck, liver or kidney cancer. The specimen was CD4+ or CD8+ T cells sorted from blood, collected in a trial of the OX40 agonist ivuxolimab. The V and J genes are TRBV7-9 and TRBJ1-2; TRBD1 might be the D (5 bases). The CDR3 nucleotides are TGTGCCAGCAGCTTAGGCCACAGGAACTATGGCTACACCTTC. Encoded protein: CASSLGHRNYGYTF.